The rows below give T cell receptor beta chains drawn from one sample of a study of early T cells in non-severe SARS-CoV-2 infection. TCRdb passed the 5' RACE reads through MiXCR, listing each CDR3 protein once. The profile shows approximately 120,000 distinct CDR3 sequences, just under 15% of them singletons. The sample consisted of whole blood. These receptors were taken from an adult who was a healthcare worker with PCR-confirmed SARS-CoV-2 infection or an uninfected control (not recorded which). The CDR3 runs from the conserved cysteine through the conserved F or W. A D gene is named only where the DNA matches it firmly. Only part of the rows carry a size: once, few, many, or a class if the clone is expanded.

TRBV11-2	.	.	TRBJ2-3	TGTGCCAGCAGCAACGGACAGAGCACAGATACGCAGTATTTT	CASSNGQSTDTQYF
TRBV3-1	.	.	TRBJ2-3	TGTGCCAGCAGCCAAGGAGATACGCAGTATTTT	CASSQGDTQYF
TRBV12-3/TRBV12-4	TRBD2	few	TRBJ2-1	TGTGCCAGCAGTCTCTTGGGACTATTAAATGAGCAGTTCTTC	CASSLLGLLNEQFF
TRBV3-1	.	few	TRBJ1-2	TGTGCCAGCAGCCTTCGAAATCAGGGAAGGGACTATGGCTACACCTTC	CASSLRNQGRDYGYTF
TRBV3-1	.	few	TRBJ2-1	TGTGCCAGCAGCCAAGCGGGTGGTGAGCAGTTCTTC	CASSQAGGEQFF
TRBV29-1	.	.	TRBJ1-1	TGCAGCGCTGGTACGGGGATAGCTGAAGCTTTCTTT	CSAGTGIAEAFF
TRBV7-9	.	many	TRBJ2-3	TGTGCCAGCAGCTCAGTTAGCACAGATACGCAGTATTTT	CASSSVSTDTQYF
TRBV9	TRBD2	many	TRBJ2-5	TGTGCCAGCAGCGTATCGGGTAGCGGGGGGCCTCAAGAGACCCAGTACTTC	CASSVSGSGGPQETQYF
TRBV9	TRBD1	many	TRBJ1-1	TGTGCCAGCAGACCAGGGGGAAACACTGAAGCTTTCTTT	CASRPGGNTEAFF
TRBV10-3	.	few	TRBJ2-1	TGTGCCATCAGTGAGTCGGGGAATGAGCAGTTCTTC	CAISESGNEQFF
TRBV9	.	.	TRBJ2-5	TGTGCCAGCAGCTCAGGACGAGCGACCTCCAAAGAGACCCAGTACTTC	CASSSGRATSKETQYF
TRBV7-9	TRBD1	many	TRBJ2-7	TGTGCCAGCAGCTGGGACAGGCCCTACGAGCAGTACTTC	CASSWDRPYEQYF
TRBV6-1	.	many	TRBJ1-1	TGTGCCAGCAGTGTTACAGGAGCGGGAACTGAAGCTTTCTTT	CASSVTGAGTEAFF
TRBV29-1	TRBD1	few	TRBJ1-5	TGCAGCGTAGCAACAGGGGTCAATCAGCCCCAGCATTTT	CSVATGVNQPQHF
TRBV20-1	.	few	TRBJ1-5	TGCAGTGCTTTCGACGGGGGGTCAAATAGCAATCAGCCCCAGCATTTT	CSAFDGGSNSNQPQHF
TRBV20-1	.	few	TRBJ2-3	TGCAGTGCTAAAGCTGGGACTTACCGTGGCACAGATACGCAGTATTTT	CSAKAGTYRGTDTQYF
TRBV29-1	TRBD2	.	TRBJ2-3	TGCAGCGCCATGGGGATAGCGGGGACCAGCACAGATACGCAGTATTTT	CSAMGIAGTSTDTQYF
TRBV3-1	TRBD2	once	TRBJ2-2	TGTGCCAGCGGTCCGGGGGGGCCGAAGCCGAACACCGGGGAGCTGTTTTTT	CASGPGGPKPNTGELFF
TRBV4-1	.	.	TRBJ2-2	TGCGCCAGCAGCCTTAGCGGACGGGGGGAGCTGTTTTTT	CASSLSGRGELFF
TRBV20-1	TRBD2	many	TRBJ2-3	TGCAGTGCTAGAAGTGGACTCGGAGCGGGGGGGAGCACAGATACGCAGTATTTT	CSARSGLGAGGSTDTQYF
TRBV9	.	many	TRBJ2-1	TGTGCCAGCAGCACAGCTCCTTGGGAGCAGTTCTTC	CASSTAPWEQFF
TRBV12-3/TRBV12-4	TRBD1	.	TRBJ1-5	TGTGCCAGCAGCTTACGGACAGGGGGCGGACAGCCCCAGCATTTT	CASSLRTGGGQPQHF
TRBV6-1	TRBD2	.	TRBJ2-7	TGTGCCAGCAGTGAATATTCGGGGGGGCTCTCTACTTTCGAGCAGTACTTC	CASSEYSGGLSTFEQYF
TRBV5-1	TRBD1	.	TRBJ2-7	TGCGCCAGCAGCTTGGGGGGACAGGGCATGTTCGAGCAGTACTTC	CASSLGGQGMFEQYF
TRBV29-1	.	.	TRBJ2-7	TGCAGCGTTGTCGGAGGGGTTTCCTACGAGCAGTACTTC	CSVVGGVSYEQYF
TRBV4-1	.	many	TRBJ2-7	TGCGCCAGCAGCCAAGAACTACTCCTCGAGCAGTACTTC	CASSQELLLEQYF
TRBV6-2/TRBV6-3	.	.	TRBJ1-1	TGTGCCAGCAGTTACCTTCGGGACGGAGAGGAAGCTTTCTTT	CASSYLRDGEEAFF
TRBV29-1	TRBD2	.	TRBJ2-3	TGCAGTGTATTTCGGGGGGGAAGCACAGATACGCAGTATTTT	CSVFRGGSTDTQYF
TRBV20-1	TRBD2	few	TRBJ2-7	TGCAGTGCTAGAGACCCGGGATCTAGCGGGGGGCCCTACGAGCAGTACTTC	CSARDPGSSGGPYEQYF
TRBV5-1	TRBD1	.	TRBJ1-2	TGCGCCAGCAGACCGGGACAGCAATATGGCTACACCTTC	CASRPGQQYGYTF
TRBV4-1	.	few	TRBJ1-4	TGCGCCAGCAGCCAAGGGTCGGCTGCAACTAATGAAAAACTGTTTTTT	CASSQGSAATNEKLFF